This T cell receptor beta chain was sequenced for a study of T cell responses to AZD1222 COVID-19 vaccine. Study-wide points: Among vaccine-associated CD4 TCRs, coverage spanned spike, with dominance at 160-218 and 743-854. Seropositive AZD1222 recipients at baseline numbered only 6 or 7.

Pooling covered second doses at about 4 or about 12 weeks. Sequencing was performed with immunoSEQ multiplex PCR; in TCRdb, only in-frame clones are kept and a portion is missing. The sample contains roughly 150,000 clones, around 88% of which appear only once. Germline loops: CDR1 LGHDT, CDR2 YNNKEL (reference sequence). The CDR3 is 13 amino acids. A word on this clone: Antigen unknown. Relative to the germline gene, one junction end is altered; a read error may explain this.

The sequence was collected from an adult who received the AZD1222 COVID-19 vaccine. The specimen was peripheral blood, collected 28 days after the second AZD1222 dose. The chain recombines TRBV3-1 (or the pseudogene TRBV3-2) with TRBJ2-7; TRBD2 agrees at 11 bases. The CDR3 sequence: CASSQVGSGGAQF. DNA of the CDR3: TGTGCCAGCAGCCAAGTAGGTAGCGGGGGGGCCCAGTTC.